Listed below are T cell receptor beta chains from one sample, sequenced in a study of T cells in Graves' hyperthyroidism and ophthalmopathy. TCRdb ran MiXCR on the multiplex PCR reads and lists one entry per CDR3 protein. The table shows approximately 600,000 distinct CDR3 sequences, with approximately 13% occurring only once. Sequencing was done on a sample of blood. The receptors shown here come from a woman between 25 and 40 years old with Graves' hyperthyroidism that later progressed to Graves' ophthalmopathy. CDR3s leave out the opening cysteine and the closing phenylalanine or tryptophan.

J gene,V gene,CDR3 protein
TRBJ2-3,TRBV7-9,ASSLGTSGRDTQY
TRBJ1-2,TRBV25-1,ASSEGVRGHYGYT
TRBJ1-2,TRBV28,ASSLGQGLLNYGYT
TRBJ2-7,TRBV20-1,SARVGYEQY
TRBJ1-1,TRBV20-1,SARNRDEAF
TRBJ2-1,TRBV28,ASSFPFGQGVPYNEQF
TRBJ1-1,TRBV30,AWTPQESTNTEAF
TRBJ2-5,TRBV6-2/TRBV6-3,ASSLLLWEQETQY
TRBJ2-6,TRBV14,ASSKETPGRMSSGANVLT
TRBJ1-2,TRBV18,ASSPPPSRLGSLYGYT
TRBJ2-5,TRBV7-9,ASSPGLPETQY
TRBJ2-5,TRBV20-1,SARATGYAQQETQY
TRBJ2-7,TRBV20-1,SASSTSGLEQY
TRBJ1-6,TRBV9,ASSIGQGLDSPLH
TRBJ1-4,TRBV19,ASRGNRVNEKLF
TRBJ1-5,TRBV20-1,SAPDRRSNQPQH
TRBJ1-4,TRBV11-3,ASSLVPSGTSNEKLF